The sequence of this T cell receptor (beta chain) was determined in a study of CD8+CD57+ T cells in acquired aplastic anemia. The wider study: Isolated CD4+ and CD8+ cells, once sorted, yielded DNA averaging around 3.1 ug.

The template used for profiling TCR beta VDJ and CDR3 was genomic DNA. Each CDR3 protein is one row after TCRdb ran MiXCR on the reads. The sample holds about 190,000 distinct CDR3 sequences, less than 65% seen once. The CDR3 is 15 residues long. Trimming removed 5 bases from V and 6 bases from J; junction bases left unmatched: 10. Germline V CDR1 and CDR2: LNHDA, SQIVND (reference sequence). The sequence derives from a human donor with severe aplastic anemia or a healthy control (not recorded which). This sequence joins TRBV19 and TRBJ1-1; 9 bases are a match to TRBD1. The sequencing input was sorted CD4+, CD8+, or CD8+CD57+ T cells (not recorded which) from PBMCs. As DNA, the CDR3 is TGTGCCAGTAGTGCCCGGACAGGGGTGCTGGCTGAAGCTTTCTTT. It codes for CASSARTGVLAEAFF.